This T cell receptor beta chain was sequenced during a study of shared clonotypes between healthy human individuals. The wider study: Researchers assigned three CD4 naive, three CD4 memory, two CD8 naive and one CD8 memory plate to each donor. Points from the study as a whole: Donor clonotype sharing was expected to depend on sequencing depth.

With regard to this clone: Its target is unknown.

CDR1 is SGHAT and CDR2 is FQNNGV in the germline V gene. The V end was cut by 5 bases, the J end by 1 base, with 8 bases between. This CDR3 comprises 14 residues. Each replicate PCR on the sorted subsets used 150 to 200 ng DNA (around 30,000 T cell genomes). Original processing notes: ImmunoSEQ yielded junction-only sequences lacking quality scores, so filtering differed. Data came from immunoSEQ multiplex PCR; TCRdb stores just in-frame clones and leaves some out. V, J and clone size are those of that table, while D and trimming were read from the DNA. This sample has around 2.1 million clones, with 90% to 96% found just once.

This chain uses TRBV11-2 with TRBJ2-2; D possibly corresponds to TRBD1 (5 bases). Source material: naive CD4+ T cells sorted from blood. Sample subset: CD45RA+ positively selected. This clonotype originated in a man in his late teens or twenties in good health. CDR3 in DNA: TGTGCCAGCAGCCCCGACAGGAACACCGGGGAGCTGTTTTTT. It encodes CASSPDRNTGELFF.